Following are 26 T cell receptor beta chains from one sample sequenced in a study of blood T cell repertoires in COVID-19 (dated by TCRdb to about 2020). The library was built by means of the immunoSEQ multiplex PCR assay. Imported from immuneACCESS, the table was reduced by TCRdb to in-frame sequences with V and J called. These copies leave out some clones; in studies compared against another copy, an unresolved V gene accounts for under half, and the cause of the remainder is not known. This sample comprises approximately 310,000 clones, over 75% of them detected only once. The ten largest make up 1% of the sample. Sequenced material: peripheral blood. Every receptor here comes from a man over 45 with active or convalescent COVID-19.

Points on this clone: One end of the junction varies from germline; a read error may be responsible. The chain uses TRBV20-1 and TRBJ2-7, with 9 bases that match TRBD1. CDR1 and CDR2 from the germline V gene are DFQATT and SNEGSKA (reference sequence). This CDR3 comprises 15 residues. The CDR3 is CSASPRTGDRSGPRF. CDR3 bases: TGCAGTGCTAGTCCCCGGACAGGGGATAGGAGCGGCCCCCGCTTC.

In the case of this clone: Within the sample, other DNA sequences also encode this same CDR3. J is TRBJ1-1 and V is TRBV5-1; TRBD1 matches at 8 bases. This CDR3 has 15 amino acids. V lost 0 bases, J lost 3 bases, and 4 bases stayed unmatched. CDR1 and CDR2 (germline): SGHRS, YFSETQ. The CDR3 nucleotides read TGCGCCAGCAGCTTGGCCGGACAGGGTGACACTGAAGCTTTCTTT. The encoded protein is CASSLAGQGDTEAFF.

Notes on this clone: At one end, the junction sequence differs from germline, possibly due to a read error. The CDR3 protein is CSARDGTGISF. In DNA, the CDR3 is TGCAGTGCTAGAGATGGTACAGGGATTTCTTTC. This chain uses TRBV20-1 with TRBJ1-2; weak D call: TRBD1 (6 bases). The length of the CDR3 is 11 residues. The germline V gene has CDR1 DFQATT and CDR2 SNEGSKA (reference sequence).

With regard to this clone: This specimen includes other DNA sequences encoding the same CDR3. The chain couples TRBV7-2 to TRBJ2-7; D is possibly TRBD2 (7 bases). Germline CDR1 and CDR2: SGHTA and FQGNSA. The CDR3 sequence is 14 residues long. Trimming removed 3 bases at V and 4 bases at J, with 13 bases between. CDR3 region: CASSLGGGGYEQYF. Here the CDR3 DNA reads TGTGCCAGCAGCTTGGGGGGGGGCGGGTACGAGCAGTACTTC.

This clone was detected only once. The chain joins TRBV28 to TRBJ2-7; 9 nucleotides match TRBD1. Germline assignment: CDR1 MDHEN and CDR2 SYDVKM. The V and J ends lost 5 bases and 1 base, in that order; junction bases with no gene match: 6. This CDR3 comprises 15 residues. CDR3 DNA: TGTGCCAGCAGTCCCTCGGGGACAGGGTCCTACGAGCAGTACTTC. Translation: CASSPSGTGSYEQYF.

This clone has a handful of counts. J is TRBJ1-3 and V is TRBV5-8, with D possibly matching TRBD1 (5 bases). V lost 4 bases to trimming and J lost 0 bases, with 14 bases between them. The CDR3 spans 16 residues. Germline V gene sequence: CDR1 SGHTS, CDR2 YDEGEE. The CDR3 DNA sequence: TGTGCCAGCAGCCGTGACCCACAGGTCTCTGGAAACACCATATATTTT. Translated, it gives CASSRDPQVSGNTIYF.

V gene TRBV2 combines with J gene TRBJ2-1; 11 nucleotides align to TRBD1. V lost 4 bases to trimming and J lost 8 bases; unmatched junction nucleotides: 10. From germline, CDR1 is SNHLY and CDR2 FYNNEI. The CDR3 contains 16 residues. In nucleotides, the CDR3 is TGTGCCAGCAGTGGTTACTCCGGGACAGGGGGGGATGAGCAGTTCTTC. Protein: CASSGYSGTGGDEQFF.

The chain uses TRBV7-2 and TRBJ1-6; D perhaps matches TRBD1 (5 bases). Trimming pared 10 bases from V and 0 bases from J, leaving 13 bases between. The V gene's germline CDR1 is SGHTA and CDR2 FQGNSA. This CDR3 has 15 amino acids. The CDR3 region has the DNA TGTGCCACCCCACAGGCGAGCTCCTATAATTCACCCCTCCACTTT. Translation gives CATPQASSYNSPLHF.

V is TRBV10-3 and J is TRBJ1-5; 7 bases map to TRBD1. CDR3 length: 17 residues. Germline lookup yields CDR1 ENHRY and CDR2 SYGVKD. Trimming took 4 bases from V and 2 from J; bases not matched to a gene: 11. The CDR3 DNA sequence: TGTGCCATCAGTGGAGACAGGGTAGAGAAAGGCAATCAGCCCCAGCATTTT. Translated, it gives CAISGDRVEKGNQPQHF.

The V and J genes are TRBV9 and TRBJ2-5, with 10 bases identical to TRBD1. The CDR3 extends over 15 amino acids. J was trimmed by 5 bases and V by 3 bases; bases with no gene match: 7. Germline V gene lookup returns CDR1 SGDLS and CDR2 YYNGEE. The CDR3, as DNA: TGTGCCAGCAGCGAGGGGACAGGGGTGACGGAGACCCAGTACTTC. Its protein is CASSEGTGVTETQYF.

CDR3 loop: CASSTGGSTEAFF. In DNA form, the CDR3 reads TGTGCCAGCAGCACAGGGGGCTCAACTGAAGCTTTCTTT. This rearrangement joins TRBV6-5 to TRBJ1-1; 9 bases fit TRBD1. The CDR3 consists of 13 residues. The V gene's germline CDR1 is MNHEY and CDR2 SVGAGI. The trim removed 6 bases at V and 5 bases at J, leaving 4 bases unmatched.

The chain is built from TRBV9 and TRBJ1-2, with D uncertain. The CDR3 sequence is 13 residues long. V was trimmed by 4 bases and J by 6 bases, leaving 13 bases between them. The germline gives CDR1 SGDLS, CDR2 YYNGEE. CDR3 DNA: TGTGCCAGCAGCCCCACGGGTCGAAATGGCTACACCTTC. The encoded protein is CASSPTGRNGYTF.

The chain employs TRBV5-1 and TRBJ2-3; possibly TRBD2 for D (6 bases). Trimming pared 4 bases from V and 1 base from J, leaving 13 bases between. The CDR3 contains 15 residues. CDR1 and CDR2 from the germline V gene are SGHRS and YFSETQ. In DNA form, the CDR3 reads TGCGCCAGCAGCGGGGGACTGCTACGCACAGATACGCAGTATTTT. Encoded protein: CASSGGLLRTDTQYF. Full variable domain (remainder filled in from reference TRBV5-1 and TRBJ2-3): KAGVTQTPRYLIKTRGQQVTLSCSPISGHRSVSWYQQTPGQGLQFLFEYFSETQRNKGNFPGRFSGRQFSNSRSEMNVSTLELGDSALYLCASSGGLLRTDTQYFGPGTRLTVL.

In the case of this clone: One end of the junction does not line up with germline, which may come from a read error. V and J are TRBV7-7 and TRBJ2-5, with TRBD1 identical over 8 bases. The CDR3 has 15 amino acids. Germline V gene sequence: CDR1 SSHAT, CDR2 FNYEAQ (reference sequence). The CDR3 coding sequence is TGTGCTAGCAGCCCCCGGACAGGGTTCGAGGAGACCCAGTACTTC. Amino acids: CASSPRTGFEETQYF.

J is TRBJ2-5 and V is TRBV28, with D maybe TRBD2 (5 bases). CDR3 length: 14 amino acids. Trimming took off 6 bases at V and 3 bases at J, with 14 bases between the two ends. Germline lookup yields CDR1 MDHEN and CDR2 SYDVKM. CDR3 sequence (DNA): TGTGCCAGCAGCTCCCGGGCCGGGGAAGAGACCCAGTACTTC. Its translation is CASSSRAGEETQYF.

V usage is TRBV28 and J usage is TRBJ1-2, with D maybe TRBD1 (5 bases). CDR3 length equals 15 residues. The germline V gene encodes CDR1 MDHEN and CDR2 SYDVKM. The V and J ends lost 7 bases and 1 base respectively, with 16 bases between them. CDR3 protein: CASNLRGGSNYGYTF. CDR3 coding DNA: TGTGCCAGCAACCTCCGCGGGGGGAGTAACTATGGCTACACCTTC.

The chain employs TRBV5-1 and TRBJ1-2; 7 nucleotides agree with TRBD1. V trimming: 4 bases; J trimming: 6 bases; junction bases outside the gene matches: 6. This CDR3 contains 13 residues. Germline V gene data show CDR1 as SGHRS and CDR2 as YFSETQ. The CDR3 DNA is TGCGCCAGCAGCCCGGACAGGTCCGATGGCTACACCTTC. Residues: CASSPDRSDGYTF.

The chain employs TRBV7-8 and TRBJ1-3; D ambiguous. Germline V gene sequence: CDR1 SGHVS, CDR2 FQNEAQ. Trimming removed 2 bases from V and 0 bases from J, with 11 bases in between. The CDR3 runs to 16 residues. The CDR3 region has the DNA TGTGCCAGCAGCTTATACTCTACCTACTCTGGAAACACCATATATTTT. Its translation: CASSLYSTYSGNTIYF.

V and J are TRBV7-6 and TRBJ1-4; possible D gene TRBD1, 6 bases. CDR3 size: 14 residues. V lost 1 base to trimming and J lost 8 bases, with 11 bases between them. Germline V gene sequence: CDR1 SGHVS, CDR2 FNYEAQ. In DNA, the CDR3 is TGTGCCAGCAGCTTAGAACAGGGAAGCGAAAAACTGTTTTTT. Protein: CASSLEQGSEKLFF.

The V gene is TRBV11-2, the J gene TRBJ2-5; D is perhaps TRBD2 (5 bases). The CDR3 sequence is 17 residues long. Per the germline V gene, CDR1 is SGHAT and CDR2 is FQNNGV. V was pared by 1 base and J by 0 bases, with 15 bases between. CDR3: CASSLVSGSRNQETQYF. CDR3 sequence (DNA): TGTGCCAGCAGCTTAGTTTCGGGGTCCCGAAACCAAGAGACCCAGTACTTC.

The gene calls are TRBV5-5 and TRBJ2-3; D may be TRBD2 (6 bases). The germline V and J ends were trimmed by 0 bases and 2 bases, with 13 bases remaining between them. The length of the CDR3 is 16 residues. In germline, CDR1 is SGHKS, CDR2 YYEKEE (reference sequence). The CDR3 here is CASSLAVGSYTDTQYF. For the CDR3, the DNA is TGTGCCAGCAGCTTGGCGGTCGGGAGCTACACAGATACGCAGTATTTT. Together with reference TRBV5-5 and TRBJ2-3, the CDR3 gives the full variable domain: DAGVTQSPTHLIKTRGQQVTLRCSPISGHKSVSWYQQVLGQGPQFIFQYYEKEERGRGNFPDRFSARQFPNYSSELNVNALLLGDSALYLCASSLAVGSYTDTQYFGPGTRLTVL.

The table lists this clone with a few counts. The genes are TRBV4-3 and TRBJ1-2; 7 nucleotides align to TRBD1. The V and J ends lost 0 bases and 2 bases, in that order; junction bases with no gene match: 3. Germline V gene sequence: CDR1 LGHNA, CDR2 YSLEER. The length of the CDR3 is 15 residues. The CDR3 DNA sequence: TGCGCCAGCAGCCAAGAGGGGACAGTAAACTATGGCTACACCTTC. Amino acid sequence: CASSQEGTVNYGYTF.

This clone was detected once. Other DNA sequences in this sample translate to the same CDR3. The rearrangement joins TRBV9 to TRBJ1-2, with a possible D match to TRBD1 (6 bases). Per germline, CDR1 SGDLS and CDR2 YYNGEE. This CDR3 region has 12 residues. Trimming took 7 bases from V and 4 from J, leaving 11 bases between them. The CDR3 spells CASGGAGYGYTF. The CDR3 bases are TGTGCCAGCGGGGGCGCAGGCTATGGCTACACCTTC.

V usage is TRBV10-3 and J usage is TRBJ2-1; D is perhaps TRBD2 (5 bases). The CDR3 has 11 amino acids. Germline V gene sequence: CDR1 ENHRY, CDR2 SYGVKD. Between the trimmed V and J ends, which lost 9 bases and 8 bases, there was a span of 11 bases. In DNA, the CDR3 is TGTGCCATAAGAGGGATGGATGAGCAGTTCTTC. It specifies CAIRGMDEQFF.

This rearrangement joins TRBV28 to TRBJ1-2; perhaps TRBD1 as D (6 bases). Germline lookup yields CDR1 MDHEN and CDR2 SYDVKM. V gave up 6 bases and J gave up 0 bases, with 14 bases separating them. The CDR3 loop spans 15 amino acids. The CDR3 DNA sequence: TGTGCCAGCAGCGCACCCAGGGGAGCTAACTATGGCTACACCTTC. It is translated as CASSAPRGANYGYTF.

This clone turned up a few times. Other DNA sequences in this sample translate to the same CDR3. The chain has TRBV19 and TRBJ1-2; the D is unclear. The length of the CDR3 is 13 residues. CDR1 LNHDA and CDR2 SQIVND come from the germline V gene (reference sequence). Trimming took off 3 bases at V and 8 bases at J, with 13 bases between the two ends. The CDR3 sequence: CASSIGSLSGYTF. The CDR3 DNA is TGTGCCAGTAGTATCGGGAGTCTCTCGGGCTACACCTTC.